One TCR beta chain is described in this entry. The protocol was immunoSEQ multiplex PCR, while the TCRdb copy is restricted to in-frame clones and leaves out a portion. The sample includes approximately 140,000 clones, roughly nine tenths seen only once; the top ten take approximately 7.2%. This specimen belongs to a study of control samples from healthy donors and cancer patients. Germline assignment: CDR1 SGHTA and CDR2 FQGNSA. The V and J ends lost 5 bases and 5 bases, in that order; junction bases with no gene match: 9. This CDR3 has 15 residues. This TCR was sampled from a man in his late teens or twenties in good health. The genes are TRBV7-2 and TRBJ1-1, with TRBD1 matching 9 bases. The sequencing input was blood. This CDR3 is CASSPGDRDGTEAFF. The CDR3 DNA is TGTGCCAGCAGCCCGGGGGACAGGGACGGGACTGAAGCTTTCTTT. Drawing the rest from reference TRBV7-2 and TRBJ1-1, the complete variable domain is GAGVSQSPSNKVTEKGKDVELRCDPISGHTALYWYRQSLGQGLEFLIYFQGNSAPDKSGLPSDRFSAERTGGSVSTLTIQRTQQEDSAVYLCASSPGDRDGTEAFFGQGTRLTVV.